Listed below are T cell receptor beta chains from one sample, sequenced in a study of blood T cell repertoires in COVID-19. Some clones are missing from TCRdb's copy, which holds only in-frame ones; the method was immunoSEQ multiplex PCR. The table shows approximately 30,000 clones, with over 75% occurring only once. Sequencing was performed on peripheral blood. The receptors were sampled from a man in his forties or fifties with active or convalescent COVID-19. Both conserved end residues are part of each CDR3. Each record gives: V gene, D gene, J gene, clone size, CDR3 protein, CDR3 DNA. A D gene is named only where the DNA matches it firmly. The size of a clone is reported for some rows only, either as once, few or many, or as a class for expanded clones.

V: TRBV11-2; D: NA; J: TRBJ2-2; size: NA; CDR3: CAGVRNTGELFF; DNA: TGTGCCGGAGTGAGGAACACCGGGGAGCTGTTTTTT
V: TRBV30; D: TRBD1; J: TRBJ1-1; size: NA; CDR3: CAGQGDNTEAFF; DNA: TGTGCCGGACAGGGGGATAACACTGAAGCTTTCTTT
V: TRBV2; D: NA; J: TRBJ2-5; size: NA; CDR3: CASSDSQETQYF; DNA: TGTGCCAGCAGTGACTCGCAAGAGACCCAGTACTTC
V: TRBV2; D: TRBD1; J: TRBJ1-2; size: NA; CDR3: CASSEPGQGAYGYTF; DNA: TGTGCCAGCAGCGAGCCGGGACAGGGGGCCTATGGCTACACCTTC
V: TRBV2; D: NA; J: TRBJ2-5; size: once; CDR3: CASSETRYQETQYF; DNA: TGTGCCAGCAGTGAAACCCGGTACCAAGAGACCCAGTACTTC
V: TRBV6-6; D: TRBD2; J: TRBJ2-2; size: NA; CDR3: CASNLAGLTGELFF; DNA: TGTGCCAGCAACCTAGCGGGATTAACCGGGGAGCTGTTTTTT
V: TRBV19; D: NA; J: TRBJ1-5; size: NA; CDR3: CASSIKGIGNQPQHF; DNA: TGTGCCAGTAGTATAAAGGGGATAGGCAATCAGCCCCAGCATTTT
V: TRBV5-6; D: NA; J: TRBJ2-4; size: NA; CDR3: CASSSPWTDGIQYF; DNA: TGTGCCAGCAGCTCTCCTTGGACAGATGGCATTCAGTACTTC
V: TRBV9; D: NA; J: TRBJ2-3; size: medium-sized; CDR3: CASSPTSDTQYF; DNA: TGTGCCAGCAGCCCAACTTCAGATACGCAGTATTTT
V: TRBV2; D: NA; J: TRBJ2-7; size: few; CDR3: CASSVAFLEQYF; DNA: TGTGCCAGCAGTGTGGCATTTTTGGAGCAGTACTTC
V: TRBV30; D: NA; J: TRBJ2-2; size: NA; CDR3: CAWSLGQNTGELFF; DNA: TGTGCCTGGAGTCTCGGACAGAACACCGGGGAGCTGTTTTTT
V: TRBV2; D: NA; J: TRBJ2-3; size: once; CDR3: CASSEQLADTQYF; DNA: TGTGCCAGCAGTGAGCAGTTGGCAGATACGCAGTATTTT
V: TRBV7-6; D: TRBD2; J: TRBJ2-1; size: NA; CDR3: CASSPLIAGGDRNEQFF; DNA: TGTGCCAGCAGCCCTCTCATAGCGGGGGGCGACCGTAATGAGCAGTTCTTC
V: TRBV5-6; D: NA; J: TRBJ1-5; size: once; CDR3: CASSLTRGSYSNQPQHF; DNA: TGTGCCAGCAGCTTGACGAGGGGGAGCTATAGCAATCAGCCCCAGCATTTT
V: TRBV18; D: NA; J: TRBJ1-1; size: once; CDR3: CASSPLKGDTEAFF; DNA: TGTGCCAGCTCGCCCCTCAAGGGAGACACTGAAGCTTTCTTT
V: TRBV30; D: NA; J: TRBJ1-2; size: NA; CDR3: CAWSRPGTNGYGYTF; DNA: TGTGCCTGGTCCCGGCCCGGGACTAACGGCTATGGCTACACCTTC
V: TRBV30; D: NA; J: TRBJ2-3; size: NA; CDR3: CAWGSGTDTQYF; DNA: TGTGCCTGGGGAAGCGGCACAGATACGCAGTATTTT
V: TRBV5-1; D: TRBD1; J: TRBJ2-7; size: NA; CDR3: CASSYDGQGFYEQYF; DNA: TGCGCCAGCAGCTACGACGGACAGGGATTCTACGAGCAGTACTTC
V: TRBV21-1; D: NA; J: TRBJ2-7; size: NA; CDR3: CASSPDRSQLDEQYF; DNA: TGTGCCAGCAGCCCCGACAGGTCTCAACTCGACGAGCAGTACTTC
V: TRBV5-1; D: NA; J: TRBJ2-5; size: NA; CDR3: CASSSPTEVGETQYF; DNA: TGCGCCAGCAGCTCACCGACAGAGGTCGGCGAGACCCAGTACTTC
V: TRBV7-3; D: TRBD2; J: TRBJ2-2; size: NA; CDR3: CASRPTVASGTGELFF; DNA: TGTGCCAGCCGCCCAACGGTGGCTAGCGGGACCGGGGAGCTGTTTTTT
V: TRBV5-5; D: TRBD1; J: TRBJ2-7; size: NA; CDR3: CASSYDRGRQYF; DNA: TGTGCCAGCAGCTACGACAGGGGGCGGCAGTACTTC
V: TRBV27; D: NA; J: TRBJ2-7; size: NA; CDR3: CASSLFGERTYEQYF; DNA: TGTGCCAGCAGTTTATTCGGCGAGCGGACCTACGAGCAGTACTTC
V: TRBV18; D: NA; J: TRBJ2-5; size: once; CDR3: CASSSQETQYF; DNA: TGTGCCAGCTCATCTCAAGAGACCCAGTACTTC
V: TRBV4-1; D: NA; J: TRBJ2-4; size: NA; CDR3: CASSQVGDFQNIQYF; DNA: TGCGCCAGCAGCCAAGTGGGGGACTTCCAAAACATTCAGTACTTC
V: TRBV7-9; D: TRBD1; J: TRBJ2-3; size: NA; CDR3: CASRITPGQGTDTQYF; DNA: TGTGCCAGCAGAATAACCCCGGGACAGGGAACAGATACGCAGTATTTT
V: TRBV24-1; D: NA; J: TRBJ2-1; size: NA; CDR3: CATSDLRINEQFF; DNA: TGTGCCACCAGTGACCTACGAATCAATGAGCAGTTCTTC
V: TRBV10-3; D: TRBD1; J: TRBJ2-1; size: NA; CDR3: CAINPGQGVGYNEQFF; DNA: TGTGCCATCAATCCAGGACAGGGCGTCGGGTACAATGAGCAGTTCTTC
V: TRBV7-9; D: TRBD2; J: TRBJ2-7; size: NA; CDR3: CASSLLAGGPDPQF; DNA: TGTGCCAGCAGCTTACTAGCGGGGGGGCCTGATCCCCAATTC
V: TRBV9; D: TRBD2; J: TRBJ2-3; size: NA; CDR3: CASSVLTSGGAGDTQYF; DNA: TGTGCCAGCAGCGTACTGACTAGCGGGGGGGCTGGAGATACGCAGTATTTT
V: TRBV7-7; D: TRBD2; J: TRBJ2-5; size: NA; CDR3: CASSLEASGQETQYF; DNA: TGTGCCAGCAGCTTAGAGGCTAGCGGACAAGAGACCCAGTACTTC
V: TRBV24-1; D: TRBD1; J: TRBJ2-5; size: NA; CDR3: CATSDFYRGSKETQYF; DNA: TGTGCCACCAGTGATTTCTACAGGGGGTCAAAGGAGACCCAGTACTTC
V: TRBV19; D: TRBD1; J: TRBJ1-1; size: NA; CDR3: CASSLPQGLMNTEAFF; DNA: TGTGCCAGTAGTCTGCCACAGGGGCTGATGAACACTGAAGCTTTCTTT
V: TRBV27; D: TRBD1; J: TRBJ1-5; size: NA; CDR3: CASSPGTGPNQPQHF; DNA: TGTGCCAGCAGTCCCGGGACAGGCCCCAATCAGCCCCAGCATTTT
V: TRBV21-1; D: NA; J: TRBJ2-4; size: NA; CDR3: CASRLDGTSGSGTKNIQYF; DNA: TGTGCCAGCAGATTAGATGGGACTAGCGGGTCGGGGACCAAAAACATTCAGTACTTC
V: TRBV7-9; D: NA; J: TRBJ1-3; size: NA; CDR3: CASVRTGSGNTIYF; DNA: TGTGCCAGCGTCAGAACAGGGTCTGGAAACACCATATATTTT